A selection of T cell receptor beta chains follows, all from one sample in a study of cytomegalovirus exposure and HLA in healthy donors. This table comes from immunoSEQ multiplex PCR, and its TCRdb copy is limited to in-frame clones, with some not included. The repertoire consists of roughly 120,000 clones, with approximately 91% occurring once and the leading ten covering less than 2.5%. The source material was PBMCs. The receptors were sampled from a woman aged 18-35 years in good health and CMV-seronegative. Each CDR3 is given with its conserved first and last residue.

TRBV6-4 14 CASSDSIERNVLTF
TRBV6-5 15 CASSYGQRNGYGYTF
TRBV4-1 15 CASSQEREGTGELFF
TRBV4-1 16 CASSQDLSTSLNEQFF
TRBV23-1 15 CARGTGRNFGNTIYF
TRBV2 15 CASFPLGSGSYEQYF
TRBV5-6 15 CASSPTGGRWYEQYF
TRBV5-6 11 CASSLAGELFF
TRBV29-1 15 CSGMGGGHSYNEQFF
TRBV5-4 17 CASSGLAGTSSYNEQFF
TRBV7-4 17 CASRRTVGVPDTDTQYF
TRBV27 14 CASSPSGDYNEQFF
TRBV18 17 CASSPSASGSFSYEQYF
TRBV6-5 15 CASSLSRVAAREQYF
TRBV25-1 14 CASSESTDGEKLFF
TRBV7-6 12 CASSPPNQPQHF
TRBV19 16 CASSIVSGLGVYEQYF
TRBV10-3 13 CAISESWPSGAFF
TRBV28 12 CASSFIRDTQYF
TRBV2 11 CASSELTGSTF
TRBV9 16 CASSVGLRTDTDTQYF
TRBV5-8 12 CASSFFSQPQHF
TRBV21-1 17 CASSRTGDGSSSYEQYF
TRBV6-5 13 CASSSGTVKGYTF
TRBV7-9 15 CASSIRAAPNEGQYF
TRBV13 11 CASSLLDEQFF
TRBV28 14 CASSWAAVNTEAFF
TRBV27 14 CASRGGMGTGELFF